What follows are 17 T cell receptor beta chains derived from one specimen sequenced in a study of CD8 T cells in Susac syndrome. cDNA came from about 0.5 to 1 ug RNA primed by random hexamers. Via MiXCR, TCRdb re-called the immunoSEQ multiplex PCR reads, giving one row per CDR3 protein. The table includes 350,000 to 550,000 distinct CDR3 sequences, 75% to 90% detected once. The sample taken for sequencing was CD8+ T cells from PBMCs. These receptors came from a human donor with multiple sclerosis.

This chain uses TRBV4-1 with TRBJ1-6, with D unclear. Germline assignment: CDR1 MGHRA and CDR2 YSYEKL. Trimming cost V 0 bases and J 9 bases, with 12 bases left between them. This CDR3 has 15 residues. CDR3 protein: CASSQDAGGSSPLHF. DNA of the CDR3: TGCGCCAGCAGCCAAGATGCGGGCGGATCTTCACCCCTCCACTTT.

The chain recombines TRBV6-5 with TRBJ2-7; 14 bases agree with TRBD2. This CDR3 has 15 residues. V dropped 3 bases and J dropped 4; count of bases not matched to a gene: 2. The germline gives CDR1 MNHEY, CDR2 SVGAGI. The DNA for the CDR3 is TGTGCCAGCAGTTATGGGACTAGCGGGGGATACGAGCAGTACTTC. Protein: CASSYGTSGGYEQYF.

The chain links TRBV6-5 to TRBJ2-7; 11 nucleotides agree with TRBD1. This CDR3 is 15 amino acids long. The V segment lost 4 bases and the J segment 3 bases; nucleotides outside the gene matches: 5. CDR1 is MNHEY, CDR2 SVGAGI, per germline. The chain's CDR3 is CASSSPGTGGYEQYF. The CDR3, as DNA: TGTGCCAGCAGTTCCCCCGGGACAGGGGGCTACGAGCAGTACTTC.

The V gene is TRBV7-9, the J gene TRBJ2-2; 9 bases match TRBD1. The CDR3 consists of 13 residues. CDR1 and CDR2 (germline): SEHNR, FQNEAQ (reference sequence). V was pared by 11 bases and J by 7 bases, with 8 bases of the junction left unmatched. Here the CDR3 DNA reads TGTGCCCCCGGACAGGGGCAACACGGGGAGCTGTTTTTT. It is translated as CAPGQGQHGELFF.

In its sample, this clonotype was seen once. The chain recombines TRBV27 with TRBJ2-1; TRBD1 matches 8 bases. V shed 6 bases and J 7 bases; nucleotides not matched to a gene: 5. The germline CDR1 and CDR2 sequences are MNHEY and SMNVEV (reference sequence). CDR3 length: 13 residues. CDR3 sequence: CASRQGALNEQFF. CDR3 sequence (DNA): TGTGCCAGCAGGCAGGGGGCCTTAAATGAGCAGTTCTTC.

The V and J genes are TRBV6-5 and TRBJ1-4; 7 bases agree with TRBD1. Trimming cost V 0 bases and J 6 bases; bases outside gene matches: 7. CDR1 and CDR2 (germline): MNHEY, SVGAGI. The CDR3 runs to 16 residues. DNA of the CDR3: TGTGCCAGCAGTTACTCGATGCCAGGGGGGTATGAAAAACTGTTTTTT. This codes for CASSYSMPGGYEKLFF.

The CDR3 loop reads CASSTLPVEPGNTIYF. CDR3 nucleotides: TGTGCCAGCAGCACGTTACCTGTAGAGCCTGGAAACACCATATATTTT. This chain uses TRBV7-9 with TRBJ1-3; no clear D gene. Germline values: CDR1 SEHNR, CDR2 FQNEAQ (reference sequence). The ends were cut back, 5 bases at V and 2 bases at J, with 16 bases in the middle. This CDR3 has 16 residues.

The V call is TRBV2, the J call TRBJ2-1; perhaps TRBD1 as D (5 bases). This CDR3 contains 17 residues. In germline, CDR1 is SNHLY, CDR2 FYNNEI. V lost 8 bases and J lost 1, with 21 bases in between. The CDR3 loop is CASGANLRMRSYNEQFF. In DNA, the CDR3 is TGTGCCAGCGGGGCTAATCTTAGGATGAGGTCCTACAATGAGCAGTTCTTC.

The chain is built from TRBV4-1 and TRBJ1-2; TRBD1 matches at 8 bases. V shed 0 bases, J shed 3 bases, and the junction held 3 bases outside the gene matches. CDR1 MGHRA and CDR2 YSYEKL come from the germline V gene. The CDR3 sequence is 15 residues long. CDR3 bases: TGCGCCAGCAGCCAAGAGGACAGGGCTTACTATGGCTACACCTTC. Its translation is CASSQEDRAYYGYTF.

The V and J genes are TRBV10-3 and TRBJ2-3, with D uncertain. V was shortened by 0 bases and J by 2 bases, with 18 bases between the two germline ends. The germline V gene encodes CDR1 ENHRY and CDR2 SYGVKD. This CDR3 is 18 amino acids long. CDR3 bases: TGTGCCATCAGTGAGTCGACCGCTGGGGTGGGTACCACAGATACGCAGTATTTT. Translation gives CAISESTAGVGTTDTQYF.

This clonotype has a handful of counts. The chain carries TRBV7-9 and TRBJ1-4; D is unresolved. The CDR3 has 14 amino acids. V was clipped by 8 bases and J by 8 bases, with 18 bases between them. From germline, CDR1 is SEHNR and CDR2 FQNEAQ (reference sequence). The DNA for the CDR3 is TGTGCCAGCGTCGAGAAGGGAACGGGGGAAAAACTGTTTTTT. Translation gives CASVEKGTGEKLFF.

The chain combines TRBV2 with TRBJ1-2; D perhaps matches TRBD1 (6 bases). V gave up 1 base and J gave up 2 bases, with 8 bases separating them. CDR1 is SNHLY, CDR2 FYNNEI, per germline. The CDR3 consists of 14 residues. The CDR3 sequence is CASSEVGGNYGYTF. In DNA, the CDR3 is TGTGCCAGCAGTGAAGTAGGGGGGAACTATGGCTACACCTTC.

This chain links TRBV7-8 with TRBJ1-2, with unresolved D. Germline V gene sequence: CDR1 SGHVS, CDR2 FQNEAQ. The CDR3 has 13 residues. The V gene lost 2 bases and the J gene lost 1 base, with 5 bases spanning the gap. The CDR3: CASSLLINYGYTF. The CDR3 nucleotides read TGTGCCAGCAGCTTATTGATTAACTATGGCTACACCTTC.

This chain links TRBV2 with TRBJ2-3; TRBD2 aligns across 9 bases. With V trimmed by 4 bases and J by 0 bases, 8 bases remained unmatched. This CDR3 is 17 amino acids long. In germline, CDR1 is SNHLY, CDR2 FYNNEI. The CDR3 DNA reads as TGTGCCAGCAGTGTCTGGATAGCGGGGGTGAGCACAGATACGCAGTATTTT. This sequence encodes CASSVWIAGVSTDTQYF.

The chain is built from TRBV12-5 and TRBJ2-1; D may be TRBD2 (5 bases). Per germline, CDR1 LGHNT and CDR2 FRNRAP. The V end was cut by 2 bases, the J end by 16 bases, with 15 bases between. This CDR3 spans 12 amino acids. The CDR3 loop is CASGLTHWEPFF. The CDR3 nucleotides read TGTGCTAGTGGTTTGACTCACTGGGAGCCTTTCTTC.

The gene calls are TRBV12-3 or TRBV12-4 and TRBJ2-7; 7 positions match TRBD1. The J segment lost 4 bases and the V segment lost 3 bases, leaving 6 bases of the junction unmatched. The CDR3 totals 14 residues. The CDR3 region is CASSFGARGYEQYF. CDR3 DNA sequence: TGTGCCAGCAGTTTTGGTGCCAGGGGGTACGAGCAGTACTTC.

The gene calls are TRBV4-1 and TRBJ2-5; D gene uncertain. CDR1 is MGHRA, CDR2 YSYEKL, per germline. The CDR3 contains 14 residues. The V end was cut by 1 base, the J end by 0 bases, with 6 bases between. The CDR3 region has the DNA TGCGCCAGCAGCCAAGCCCAACACCAAGAGACCCAGTACTTC. It translates to CASSQAQHQETQYF.